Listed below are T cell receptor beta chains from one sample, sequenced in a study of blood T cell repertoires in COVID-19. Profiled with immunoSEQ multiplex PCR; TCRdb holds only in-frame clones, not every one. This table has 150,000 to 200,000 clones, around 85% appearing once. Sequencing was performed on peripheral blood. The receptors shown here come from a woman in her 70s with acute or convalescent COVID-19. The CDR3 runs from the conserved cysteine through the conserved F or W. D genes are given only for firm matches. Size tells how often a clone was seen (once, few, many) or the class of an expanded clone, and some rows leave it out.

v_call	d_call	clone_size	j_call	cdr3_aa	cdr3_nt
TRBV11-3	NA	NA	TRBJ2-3	CASSPETVPTDTQYF	TGTGCCAGCAGCCCAGAGACAGTTCCCACAGATACGCAGTATTTT
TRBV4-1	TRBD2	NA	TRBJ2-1	CASSPTLTTSGRNNEQFF	TGCGCCAGCAGCCCCACCCTAACGACTAGCGGGAGGAACAATGAGCAGTTCTTC
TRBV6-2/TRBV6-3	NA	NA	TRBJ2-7	CASSYRELIYEQYF	TGTGCCAGCAGTTACAGGGAGCTAATATACGAGCAGTACTTC
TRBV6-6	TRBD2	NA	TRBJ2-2	CASSYSRGGNTGELFF	TGTGCCAGCAGTTACTCGCGCGGGGGGAACACCGGGGAGCTGTTTTTT
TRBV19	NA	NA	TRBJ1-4	CASSMQGLTNEKLFF	TGTGCCAGTAGTATGCAGGGGCTGACTAATGAAAAACTGTTTTTT
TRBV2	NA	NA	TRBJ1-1	CASSDRDTEAFF	TGTGCCAGCAGTGACAGGGACACTGAAGCTTTCTTT
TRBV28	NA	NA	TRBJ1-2	CASLDGTDYGYTF	TGTGCCAGCCTAGACGGAACTGACTATGGCTACACCTTC
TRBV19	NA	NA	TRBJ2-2	CASSIEAQLSTGELFF	TGTGCCAGTAGTATAGAGGCACAGCTATCGACCGGGGAGCTGTTTTTT
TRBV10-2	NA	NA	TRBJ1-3	CASTRGLDGNTIYF	TGCGCCAGCACTCGGGGGTTGGATGGAAACACCATATATTTT
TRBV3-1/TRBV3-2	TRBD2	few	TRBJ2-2	CASSQVLAGVQTGELFF	TGTGCCAGCAGCCAAGTCCTAGCGGGAGTTCAAACCGGGGAGCTGTTTTTT
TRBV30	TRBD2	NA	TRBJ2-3	CAWGLAGAIDTQYF	TGTGCCTGGGGACTAGCGGGGGCGATAGATACGCAGTATTTT
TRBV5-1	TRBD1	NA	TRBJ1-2	CASSLGIQGADYGYTF	TGCGCCAGCAGCTTAGGAATCCAGGGGGCTGACTATGGCTACACCTTC
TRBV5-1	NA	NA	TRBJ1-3	CASSLADSSGNTIYF	TGCGCCAGCAGCTTGGCAGACAGCTCTGGAAACACCATATATTTT
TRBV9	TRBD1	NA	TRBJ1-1	CASSGRGGQGNTEAFF	TGTGCCAGCAGCGGCCGAGGGGGACAGGGGAACACTGAAGCTTTCTTT
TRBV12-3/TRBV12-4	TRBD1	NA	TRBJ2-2	CASQGQGTGELFF	TGTGCCAGCCAAGGACAGGGGACCGGGGAGCTGTTTTTT
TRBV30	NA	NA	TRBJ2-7	CAWSDELVPTYEQYF	TGTGCCTGGAGCGACGAACTAGTTCCGACCTACGAGCAGTACTTC
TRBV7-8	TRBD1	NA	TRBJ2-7	CASSFLRQGYSYEQYF	TGTGCCAGCAGCTTCCTTCGACAGGGCTACTCCTACGAGCAGTACTTC
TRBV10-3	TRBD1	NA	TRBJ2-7	CAITPTGGKTYEQYF	TGTGCCATCACCCCGACAGGGGGCAAAACCTACGAGCAGTACTTC
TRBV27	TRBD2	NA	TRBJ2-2	CASSLFVAGRKNTGELFF	TGTGCCAGCAGTTTGTTTGTAGCGGGTCGCAAGAACACCGGGGAGCTGTTTTTT
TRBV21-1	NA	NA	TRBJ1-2	CANERVRGSPRYTF	TGTGCCAACGAAAGGGTCAGGGGCTCCCCACGGTACACCTTC
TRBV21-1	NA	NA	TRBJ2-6	CASSPPETGLSGANVLTF	TGTGCCAGCAGCCCACCGGAGACAGGCCTCTCTGGGGCCAACGTCCTGACTTTC
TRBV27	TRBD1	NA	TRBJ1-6	CASRASGTAYNSPLHF	TGTGCCAGCAGGGCCTCCGGGACAGCATATAATTCACCCCTCCACTTT
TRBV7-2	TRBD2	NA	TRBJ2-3	CASSPSGRSADTQYF	TGTGCCAGCAGCCCTAGCGGGAGATCAGCTGATACGCAGTATTTT